These 28 T cell receptor beta chains originate from one sample sequenced in a study of blood T cell repertoires in COVID-19. The table came from immunoSEQ multiplex PCR; TCRdb's copy has only in-frame clones and leaves some out. The sample consists of about 160,000 clones, roughly nine tenths of them appearing once. Sequences were obtained from peripheral blood. These receptors originate from a man aged 50 to 60 with acute or convalescent COVID-19.

This clone was seen once. This chain connects TRBV12-3 or TRBV12-4 to TRBJ2-5, with TRBD1 matching 7 bases. Trimming cost V 5 bases and J 1 base; bases outside gene matches: 1. The CDR3 runs to 13 residues. The CDR3 reads CASSRDSQETQYF. CDR3 coding DNA: TGTGCCAGCAGTCGGGACAGCCAAGAGACCCAGTACTTC.

The rearrangement links TRBV4-2 to TRBJ1-4; D gene uncertain. CDR3 length: 13 residues. The V gene's germline CDR1 is LGHNA and CDR2 YNFKEQ. Trimming removed 1 base from V and 6 bases from J, with 6 bases in between. The CDR3 DNA reads TGTGCCAGCAGCCAAGCGTCCCATGAAAAACTGTTTTTT. This codes for CASSQASHEKLFF.

The rearrangement joins TRBV5-8 to TRBJ1-2; weak D call: TRBD1 (6 bases). V shed 0 bases and J shed 5 bases, with 17 bases lying between them. The V gene's germline CDR1 is SGHTS and CDR2 YDEGEE. The CDR3 has 16 residues. The DNA of the CDR3 is TGTGCCAGCAGCTTGGCTGTGAATCCGGGACAATATGGCTACACCTTC. Translation gives CASSLAVNPGQYGYTF.

V is TRBV3-1 (or the pseudogene TRBV3-2) and J is TRBJ2-5, with D possibly TRBD2 on 5 matching bases. V gave up 0 bases and J gave up 3 bases, with 11 bases separating them. There are 15 residues in the CDR3. Germline assignment: CDR1 LGHDT and CDR2 YNNKEL (reference sequence). CDR3 sequence reads: CASSQEAAGEETQYF. Here the CDR3 DNA reads TGTGCCAGCAGCCAAGAAGCGGCCGGGGAAGAGACCCAGTACTTC.

The V gene is TRBV5-1, the J gene TRBJ2-5, with 9 positions matching TRBD2. The CDR3 is 17 amino acids. The junction had 12 bases not matched to a gene; V was cut back by 1 base and J by 5 bases. The germline CDR1 and CDR2 sequences are SGHRS and YFSETQ. The CDR3 loop is CASSLTRVVREGETQYF. For the CDR3, the DNA is TGCGCCAGCAGCTTGACGAGAGTAGTGCGGGAGGGGGAGACCCAGTACTTC.

Here the CDR3 reads CASSLGSANYGYTF. CDR3 nucleotide sequence: TGTGCCAGCAGCTTGGGCAGCGCTAACTATGGCTACACCTTC. The rearrangement links TRBV5-4 to TRBJ1-2; D not certain. V was pared by 0 bases and J by 0 bases, with 6 bases between. The germline V gene has CDR1 SGHNT and CDR2 YYREEE (reference sequence). The CDR3 extends over 14 amino acids.

J is TRBJ2-5 and V is TRBV6-6, with 7 positions matching TRBD2. This CDR3 is built from 13 residues. The V gene end was trimmed by 0 bases and the J gene end by 5 bases; junction bases not matched to a gene: 0. Germline-derived CDR1 and CDR2 are MNHNY and SVGAGI (reference sequence). In nucleotides, the CDR3 is TGTGCCAGCAGTTACTCCGGGGGGGAGACCCAGTACTTC. Residues: CASSYSGGETQYF.

The chain carries TRBV30 and TRBJ1-5, with D possibly matching TRBD1 (6 bases). Germline loops: CDR1 GTSNPN, CDR2 SVGIG (reference sequence). There are 13 residues in the CDR3. Trimming stripped 0 bases from V and 9 bases from J, with 12 bases between. The CDR3 sequence is CAWSVRGAVPQHF. The DNA for the CDR3 is TGTGCCTGGAGTGTACGGGGGGCTGTGCCCCAGCATTTT. Drawing the rest from reference TRBV30 and TRBJ1-5, the complete variable domain is SQTIHQWPATLVQPVGSPLSLECTVEGTSNPNLYWYRQAAGRGLQLLFYSVGIGQISSEVPQNLSASRPQDRQFILSSKKLLLSDSGFYLCAWSVRGAVPQHFGDGTRLSIL.

The rearrangement joins TRBV6-2 or TRBV6-3 to TRBJ1-1; no clear D gene. Germline V CDR1 and CDR2: MNHEY, SVGEGT. The V gene lost 5 bases and the J gene lost 10 bases, with 11 bases spanning the gap. This CDR3 region has 11 residues. DNA for the CDR3: TGTGCCAGCAGTCCAGGAGGAAGAGCTTTCTTT. It yields the protein CASSPGGRAFF.

J is TRBJ2-3 and V is TRBV2; D gene uncertain. The germline V gene encodes CDR1 SNHLY and CDR2 FYNNEI. The CDR3 spans 14 residues. V shed 8 bases and J shed 3 bases, with 15 bases lying between them. The CDR3 nucleotides read TGTGCCAGCTTACCGACTCGGGTGACAGATACGCAGTATTTT. Encoded protein: CASLPTRVTDTQYF.

On this clone itself: At the DNA level, this CDR3 is encoded by other sequences in the same sample as well. J is TRBJ1-4 and V is TRBV3-1 (or the pseudogene TRBV3-2); 7 positions agree with TRBD1. This CDR3 spans 15 amino acids. Losses at the gene ends were 3 bases for V and 0 bases for J; bases not matched to a gene: 1. Per germline, CDR1 LGHDT and CDR2 YNNKEL (reference sequence). The CDR3 sequence: CASSQGTATNEKLFF. The CDR3, as DNA: TGTGCCAGCAGCCAGGGGACAGCAACTAATGAAAAACTGTTTTTT.

The CDR3 region has the DNA TGTGCCAGCAGTTTTACTGGGAGGGCCCTCGAGACCCAGTACTTC. Translating gives CASSFTGRALETQYF. The chain has TRBV27 and TRBJ2-5; TRBD2 agrees at 7 bases. Germline CDR1 and CDR2: MNHEY and SMNVEV (reference sequence). The trim removed 3 bases at V and 5 bases at J, leaving 9 bases unmatched. The CDR3 has 15 amino acids.

The V and J genes are TRBV2 and TRBJ1-3; a possible D gene is TRBD1 (6 bases). The CDR3 covers 15 residues. Trimming pared 8 bases from V and 1 base from J, leaving 15 bases between. Germline loops: CDR1 SNHLY, CDR2 FYNNEI. The CDR3 nucleotides are TGTGCCAGCGCAGGGGCAGGGCCGTCTGGAAACACCATATATTTT. It encodes CASAGAGPSGNTIYF.

This chain connects TRBV3-1 (or the pseudogene TRBV3-2) to TRBJ2-1; 7 bases align to TRBD1. From germline, CDR1 is LGHDT and CDR2 YNNKEL (reference sequence). The CDR3 covers 17 residues. Trimming removed 2 bases from V and 0 bases from J; junction bases left unmatched: 7. The CDR3 region has the DNA TGTGCCAGCAGCCAACGGACAGGCGCATACTCCTACAATGAGCAGTTCTTC. Translated, it gives CASSQRTGAYSYNEQFF.

The rearrangement links TRBV6-2 or TRBV6-3 to TRBJ2-6; maybe TRBD2 (5 bases). With 6 bases removed from V and 4 bases from J, the gap between germline ends came to 13 bases. The CDR3 spans 15 residues. Germline V lookup: CDR1 MNHEY, CDR2 SVGEGT. CDR3 residues: CASSPRRTGANVLTF. CDR3 DNA: TGTGCCAGCAGCCCGCGGAGGACCGGGGCCAACGTCCTGACTTTC.

This chain uses TRBV5-1 with TRBJ1-5, with 7 positions matching TRBD1. Germline V lookup: CDR1 SGHRS, CDR2 YFSETQ. The CDR3 has 13 amino acids. Trimming at V came to 4 bases and at J to 5 bases, leaving 3 bases not matched to a gene. Here the CDR3 DNA reads TGCGCCAGCAGCCCTGGACAGGATCAGCCCCAGCATTTT. It specifies CASSPGQDQPQHF.

The CDR3 loop reads CASSVGTRAGNTIYF. As DNA, the CDR3 is TGTGCCAGCAGCGTTGGGACTCGGGCTGGAAACACCATATATTTT. The genes are TRBV9 and TRBJ1-3; D might be TRBD1 (5 bases). With 2 bases removed from V and 2 bases from J, the gap between germline ends came to 11 bases. Germline V gene sequence: CDR1 SGDLS, CDR2 YYNGEE. CDR3 length: 15 amino acids.

The chain links TRBV28 to TRBJ2-5; 12 bases align to TRBD2. The CDR3 contains 17 residues. The V gene end was trimmed by 1 base and the J gene end by 5 bases; junction bases not matched to a gene: 8. From germline, CDR1 is MDHEN and CDR2 SYDVKM. CDR3 residues: CASSLFRLAGAYETQYF. The CDR3 DNA follows: TGTGCCAGCAGTTTATTCCGACTAGCGGGAGCTTACGAGACCCAGTACTTC.

The chain couples TRBV27 to TRBJ2-1; 8 bases match TRBD2. There are 19 residues in the CDR3. Germline trimming cut 6 bases from V and 4 bases from J; bases unmatched to any gene: 20. In germline, CDR1 is MNHEY, CDR2 SMNVEV (reference sequence). The CDR3 here is CASRPSGLAGPSPYNEQFF. CDR3 bases: TGTGCCAGCAGACCTTCAGGGCTAGCGGGTCCATCCCCATACAATGAGCAGTTCTTC.

J is TRBJ1-5 and V is TRBV6-5, with 7 bases matching TRBD1. Germline-derived CDR1 and CDR2 are MNHEY and SVGAGI. The CDR3 has 15 amino acids. Germline trimming cut 6 bases from V and 6 bases from J; bases unmatched to any gene: 11. The CDR3: CASSLGTVLGQPQHF. The CDR3 bases are TGTGCCAGCAGCTTAGGGACAGTGCTCGGTCAGCCCCAGCATTTT.

The chain joins TRBV14 to TRBJ2-7, with TRBD2 matching 10 bases. The CDR3 totals 15 residues. Germline CDR1 and CDR2: SGHDN and FVKESK. The V gene end was trimmed by 2 bases and the J gene end by 7 bases; junction bases not matched to a gene: 8. The CDR3 spells CASSQPLAGVKEQYF. DNA for the CDR3: TGTGCCAGCAGCCAACCTCTAGCGGGAGTGAAAGAGCAGTACTTC.

This chain uses TRBV9 with TRBJ2-1; 7 nucleotides align to TRBD1. This CDR3 is 14 amino acids long. Per the germline V gene, CDR1 is SGDLS and CDR2 is YYNGEE. V lost 2 bases, J lost 9 bases, and 8 bases stayed unmatched. This CDR3 is CASSVQTGSVEQFF. CDR3 sequence (DNA): TGTGCCAGCAGCGTTCAGACAGGGTCGGTTGAGCAGTTCTTC.

This chain connects TRBV24-1 to TRBJ1-2; 8 bases map to TRBD1. V shed 3 bases, J shed 7 bases, and the junction held 12 bases outside the gene matches. CDR1 KGHDR and CDR2 SFDVKD come from the germline V gene. The CDR3 is 16 amino acids. CDR3 amino acids: CATSDTPGQEVLGYTF. The DNA for the CDR3 is TGTGCCACCAGTGATACGCCGGGACAGGAGGTTCTTGGCTACACCTTC.

The CDR3 loop reads CAIRERIADPSTYGYTF. The CDR3 DNA reads TGTGCCATCAGGGAGCGGATCGCGGATCCCTCCACCTATGGCTACACCTTC. This chain uses TRBV10-3 with TRBJ1-2; D remains ambiguous. Germline CDR1 ENHRY, CDR2 SYGVKD. The CDR3 covers 17 residues. With 6 bases removed from V and 4 bases from J, the gap between germline ends came to 24 bases.

In this sample, this clone turned up once. This rearrangement joins TRBV27 to TRBJ1-2; D unresolved. The CDR3 spans 15 residues. The germline V gene has CDR1 MNHEY and CDR2 SMNVEV (reference sequence). The V gene lost 2 bases and the J gene lost 4 bases, with 14 bases spanning the gap. The CDR3 here is CASSLTPGISYGYTF. The CDR3 DNA is TGTGCCAGCAGTTTAACCCCAGGAATCAGCTATGGCTACACCTTC.

V and J are TRBV7-3 and TRBJ2-1; 9 nucleotides align to TRBD2. J lost 6 bases, V lost 1 base, and 4 bases had no gene match. Germline CDR1 SGHTA, CDR2 FQGTGA. This CDR3 is 15 amino acids long. The CDR3, as DNA: TGTGCCAGCAGCTTAAACCTAGCGGGGTCCAATGAGCAGTTCTTC. This translates into CASSLNLAGSNEQFF.

This chain uses TRBV27 with TRBJ2-7; 13 positions agree with TRBD2. CDR1 and CDR2 (germline): MNHEY, SMNVEV (reference sequence). J gave up 6 bases and V 4 bases, and 9 bases lay outside the gene matches. The CDR3 runs 16 residues. CDR3 in amino acids: CASSSSPGLAGVEQYF. The CDR3 nucleotides read TGTGCCAGCAGTTCCAGCCCCGGACTAGCGGGAGTCGAGCAGTACTTC.

The gene calls are TRBV28 and TRBJ2-1, with a tentative D call TRBD1 (7 bases). Germline V gene lookup returns CDR1 MDHEN and CDR2 SYDVKM. The CDR3 has 15 amino acids. V was pared by 6 bases and J by 0 bases, with 12 bases between. The CDR3 DNA follows: TGTGCCAGCAGGCGGGACAGCGGCTCCTACAATGAGCAGTTCTTC. Translated: CASRRDSGSYNEQFF.